This entry lists 18 T cell receptor beta chains sequenced from one sample in a study of shared clonotypes between healthy human individuals. Libraries were prepared by immunoSEQ multiplex PCR; TCRdb keeps only in-frame clonotypes and omits some of them. The sample carries some 2.4 million clones, 90% to 95% recorded once. Sequencing was done on a sample of naive CD4+ T cells from PBMCs. Subset denoted: CD45RA+ positively selected. The source of these receptors is a man younger than 35 in good health. Some clones in this sample may be carry-over from other donors' samples.

This rearrangement joins TRBV30 to TRBJ2-7; D gene uncertain. This CDR3 is built from 13 residues. V shed 0 bases and J shed 6 bases, with 12 bases lying between them. The germline gives CDR1 GTSNPN, CDR2 SVGIG (reference sequence). CDR3 coding DNA: TGTGCCTGGAGTGTCGGCCCCTCGGCCGAGCAGTACTTC. Translated: CAWSVGPSAEQYF.

The rearrangement links TRBV5-1 to TRBJ1-2, with 12 positions matching TRBD1. Germline values: CDR1 SGHRS, CDR2 YFSETQ. The CDR3 totals 17 residues. The V and J ends lost 0 bases and 1 base, in that order; junction bases with no gene match: 4. CDR3 sequence: CASSLAGTGGINYGYTF. CDR3 in DNA: TGCGCCAGCAGCTTGGCCGGGACAGGGGGCATTAACTATGGCTACACCTTC.

The chain uses TRBV11-1 and TRBJ1-6, with no clear D. Germline values: CDR1 SGHAT, CDR2 FQDESV (reference sequence). The V and J ends lost 2 bases and 9 bases respectively, with 8 bases between them. The length of the CDR3 is 13 residues. CDR3 in amino acids: CASSLMEGSPLHF. The CDR3 nucleotides are TGTGCCAGCAGCTTAATGGAGGGTTCACCCCTCCACTTT.

Remarks on this clone: Additional DNA sequences in this sample encode the identical CDR3. The chain employs TRBV28 and TRBJ2-3; D not resolved. Deletions cut 3 bases from V and 0 bases from J, with 7 bases between. CDR3 size: 14 residues. Germline values: CDR1 MDHEN, CDR2 SYDVKM. CDR3 sequence reads: CASSLGPSTDTQYF. The CDR3 nucleotides are TGTGCCAGCAGTTTGGGTCCGAGCACAGATACGCAGTATTTT.

The chain joins TRBV27 to TRBJ2-2; possibly TRBD2 for D (6 bases). The CDR3 extends over 18 amino acids. Germline V CDR1 and CDR2: MNHEY, SMNVEV (reference sequence). With 1 base removed from V and 0 bases from J, the gap between germline ends came to 15 bases. CDR3 bases: TGTGCCAGCAGTTTATTTGCCGAGGGACTTACGAACACCGGGGAGCTGTTTTTT. Its protein is CASSLFAEGLTNTGELFF.

On this clone itself: Other DNA sequences in this specimen translate into the identical CDR3. V usage is TRBV9 and J usage is TRBJ1-2, with 9 nucleotides matching TRBD1. There are 14 residues in the CDR3. Germline-derived CDR1 and CDR2 are SGDLS and YYNGEE. The J segment lost 2 bases and the V segment lost 2 bases, leaving 1 base of the junction unmatched. The chain's CDR3 is CASSVGQGNYGYTF. In DNA, the CDR3 is TGTGCCAGCAGCGTGGGACAGGGAAACTATGGCTACACCTTC.

V is TRBV29-1 and J is TRBJ1-2; weak D call: TRBD1 (5 bases). The CDR3 is 11 residues long. Trimming shortened V by 6 bases and J by 8 bases, and 13 bases separated the two germline ends. CDR1 is SQVTM, CDR2 ANQGSEA, per germline. DNA for the CDR3: TGCAGCGTCGATAAGGGGCTCGGCTACACCTTC. Translated, it gives CSVDKGLGYTF.

This chain joins TRBV7-3 and TRBJ2-1; D unresolved. V was clipped by 2 bases and J by 6 bases, with 8 bases between them. This CDR3 region has 13 residues. Germline CDR1 SGHTA, CDR2 FQGTGA. The CDR3 nucleotides are TGTGCCAGCAGCTTACCTAACACCAATGAGCAGTTCTTC. Protein: CASSLPNTNEQFF.

The rearrangement joins TRBV9 to TRBJ1-2; D is possibly TRBD1 (6 bases). The length of the CDR3 is 15 residues. Germline lookup yields CDR1 SGDLS and CDR2 YYNGEE. V was shortened by 4 bases and J by 8 bases, with 21 bases between the two germline ends. The CDR3 is CASSPEGTPIFGYTF. In DNA, the CDR3 is TGTGCCAGCAGCCCCGAGGGGACACCAATCTTCGGCTACACCTTC.

To note about this clone: Other DNA sequences in the same sample also yield this CDR3. V usage is TRBV6-5 and J usage is TRBJ2-7; D perhaps matches TRBD1 (6 bases). The CDR3 has 14 amino acids. Germline V gives CDR1 MNHEY, CDR2 SVGAGI. V dropped 2 bases and J dropped 2 bases, with 10 bases sitting between them. The DNA for the CDR3 is TGTGCCAGCAGTTACGACAGGACAGCCTACGAGCAGTACTTC. Amino acid sequence: CASSYDRTAYEQYF.

CDR3 sequence (DNA): TGCGCCAGCAGCTTGGCCGTGAACAGGGTAGAAACGCAGTACTTC. Its protein product is CASSLAVNRVETQYF. J is TRBJ2-5 and V is TRBV5-1; D is perhaps TRBD1 (6 bases). CDR3 length: 15 residues. Trimming removed 0 bases at V and 11 bases at J, with 20 bases between. The germline gives CDR1 SGHRS, CDR2 YFSETQ.

This chain links TRBV5-6 with TRBJ2-7; perhaps TRBD2 as D (5 bases). The germline CDR1 and CDR2 sequences are SGHDT and YYEEEE. Trimming took 4 bases from V and 1 from J, leaving 15 bases between them. The CDR3 covers 15 residues. The CDR3 nucleotides are TGTGCCAGCAGCCCGGGGTTACAGAATTCCTACGAGCAGTACTTC. Translated, it gives CASSPGLQNSYEQYF.

The J gene is TRBJ2-7, the V gene TRBV27; 7 nucleotides match TRBD2. Germline assignment: CDR1 MNHEY and CDR2 SMNVEV (reference sequence). This CDR3 is 14 amino acids long. V lost 5 bases to trimming and J lost 0 bases; unmatched junction nucleotides: 4. The CDR3 region has the DNA TGTGCCAGCAGTCGCGGGAGTAGCTCCTACGAGCAGTACTTC. This translates into CASSRGSSSYEQYF.

A remark on this clone: In the same sample, other DNA sequences code for this CDR3. This chain joins TRBV5-1 and TRBJ1-1; unclear D gene. Germline V gene data show CDR1 as SGHRS and CDR2 as YFSETQ. The V end was cut by 0 bases, the J end by 0 bases, with 6 bases between. There are 14 residues in the CDR3. The CDR3 region is CASSLDRLNTEAFF. CDR3 coding DNA: TGCGCCAGCAGCTTGGACAGACTGAACACTGAAGCTTTCTTT.

For this clone: Other DNA variants within this sample encode the same CDR3. The chain employs TRBV6-5 and TRBJ2-3; possible D gene TRBD2, 5 bases. V gave up 8 bases and J gave up 3 bases, with 12 bases separating them. The CDR3 spans 13 residues. From germline, CDR1 is MNHEY and CDR2 SVGAGI. The CDR3 coding sequence is TGTGCCAGCGCCGGACTGAGTACAGATACGCAGTATTTT. This encodes CASAGLSTDTQYF.

This rearrangement joins TRBV4-1 to TRBJ2-7; D may match TRBD1 or TRBD2 (5 bases each). V lost 3 bases and J 2 bases, leaving 14 bases between the germline ends. The CDR3 loop spans 15 amino acids. Germline loops: CDR1 MGHRA, CDR2 YSYEKL. The CDR3 sequence is CASSQSGPGPYEQYF. CDR3 DNA: TGCGCCAGCAGCCAGTCGGGACCCGGCCCCTACGAGCAGTACTTC.

The rearrangement joins TRBV4-3 to TRBJ2-1; TRBD2 matches at 8 bases. The V and J ends lost 6 bases and 6 bases, in that order; junction bases with no gene match: 7. Germline V gene lookup returns CDR1 LGHNA and CDR2 YSLEER. CDR3 size: 14 residues. CDR3 coding DNA: TGCGCCAGCAGTAGCGGGAAAGGCCTCAATGAGCAGTTCTTC. Its translation is CASSSGKGLNEQFF.

This clone showed up just once. The rearrangement links TRBV7-6 to TRBJ1-1; D remains ambiguous. The CDR3 has 14 residues. The V end lost 2 bases, the J end lost 2 bases, and 9 bases lay between the germline ends. Per the germline V gene, CDR1 is SGHVS and CDR2 is FNYEAQ. For the CDR3, the DNA is TGTGCCAGCAGCTTATTTCAGGAAAACACTGAAGCTTTCTTT. Amino acid sequence: CASSLFQENTEAFF.